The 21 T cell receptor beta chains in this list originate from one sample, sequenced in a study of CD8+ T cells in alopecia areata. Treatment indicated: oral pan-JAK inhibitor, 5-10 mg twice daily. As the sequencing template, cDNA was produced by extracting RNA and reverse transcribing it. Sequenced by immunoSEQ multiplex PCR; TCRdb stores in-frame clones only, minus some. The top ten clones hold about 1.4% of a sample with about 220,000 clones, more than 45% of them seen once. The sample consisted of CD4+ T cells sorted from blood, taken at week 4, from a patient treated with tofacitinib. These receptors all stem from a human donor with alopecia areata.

CDR3: CASSQDWERSNSPLHF. The CDR3 DNA reads TGCGCCAGCAGCCAAGATTGGGAACGGTCCAATTCACCCCTCCACTTT. The V call is TRBV4-3, the J call TRBJ1-6; D is uncertain. Germline-derived CDR1 and CDR2 are LGHNA and YSLEER. The CDR3 loop spans 16 amino acids. Trimming left V 0 bases short and J 7 bases short, with 13 bases between.

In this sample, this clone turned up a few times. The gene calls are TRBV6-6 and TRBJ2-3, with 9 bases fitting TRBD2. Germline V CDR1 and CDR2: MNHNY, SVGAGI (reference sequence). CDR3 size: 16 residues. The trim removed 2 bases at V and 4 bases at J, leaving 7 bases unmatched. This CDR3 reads CASSYVRASGADTQYF. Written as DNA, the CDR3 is TGTGCCAGCAGTTACGTCCGGGCTAGCGGGGCAGATACGCAGTATTTT.

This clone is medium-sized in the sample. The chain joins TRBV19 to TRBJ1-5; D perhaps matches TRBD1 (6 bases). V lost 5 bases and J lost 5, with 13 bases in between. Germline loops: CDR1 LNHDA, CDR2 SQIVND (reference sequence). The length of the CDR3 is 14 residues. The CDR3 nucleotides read TGTGCCAGTAGTCCACAGGGCCGAGATCAGCCCCAGCATTTT. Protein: CASSPQGRDQPQHF.

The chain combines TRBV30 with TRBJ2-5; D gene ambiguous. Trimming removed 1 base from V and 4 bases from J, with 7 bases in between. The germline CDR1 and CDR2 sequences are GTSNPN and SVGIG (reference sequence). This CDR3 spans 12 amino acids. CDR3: CAWSATVETQYF. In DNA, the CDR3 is TGTGCCTGGAGTGCTACGGTAGAGACCCAGTACTTC.

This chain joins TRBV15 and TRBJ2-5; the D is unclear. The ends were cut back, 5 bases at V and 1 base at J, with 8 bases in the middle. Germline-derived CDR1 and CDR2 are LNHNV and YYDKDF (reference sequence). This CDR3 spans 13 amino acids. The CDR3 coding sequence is TGTGCCACCAGCTTAGACGGCCAAGAGACCCAGTACTTC. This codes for CATSLDGQETQYF.

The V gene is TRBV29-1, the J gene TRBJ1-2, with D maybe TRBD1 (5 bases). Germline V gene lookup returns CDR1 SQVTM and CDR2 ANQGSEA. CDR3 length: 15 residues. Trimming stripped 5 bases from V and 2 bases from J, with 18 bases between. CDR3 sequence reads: CSVSPGGSSNYGYTF. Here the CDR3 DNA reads TGCAGCGTTTCCCCTGGGGGGTCGTCGAACTATGGCTACACCTTC.

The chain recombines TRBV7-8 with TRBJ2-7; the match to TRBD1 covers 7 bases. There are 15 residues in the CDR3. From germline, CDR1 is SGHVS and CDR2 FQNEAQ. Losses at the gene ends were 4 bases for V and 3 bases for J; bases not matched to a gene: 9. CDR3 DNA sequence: TGTGCCAGCAGCTCCCGCTTGACAGGGAGCTACGAGCAGTACTTC. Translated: CASSSRLTGSYEQYF.

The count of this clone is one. For the CDR3, the DNA is TGTGCCAGCAGCTTAGTGGAGCAGACCATGAACACTGAAGCTTTCTTT. Protein sequence: CASSLVEQTMNTEAFF. The J gene is TRBJ1-1, the V gene TRBV7-6; D gene ambiguous. This CDR3 comprises 16 residues. The germline gives CDR1 SGHVS, CDR2 FNYEAQ. Trimming took off 1 base at V and 0 bases at J, with 12 bases between the two ends.

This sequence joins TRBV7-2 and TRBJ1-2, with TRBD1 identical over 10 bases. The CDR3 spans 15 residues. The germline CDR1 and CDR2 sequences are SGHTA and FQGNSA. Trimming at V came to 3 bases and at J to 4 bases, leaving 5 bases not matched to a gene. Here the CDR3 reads CASSLMTGGLYGYTF. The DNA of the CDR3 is TGTGCCAGCAGCTTGATGACAGGGGGCCTCTATGGCTACACCTTC.

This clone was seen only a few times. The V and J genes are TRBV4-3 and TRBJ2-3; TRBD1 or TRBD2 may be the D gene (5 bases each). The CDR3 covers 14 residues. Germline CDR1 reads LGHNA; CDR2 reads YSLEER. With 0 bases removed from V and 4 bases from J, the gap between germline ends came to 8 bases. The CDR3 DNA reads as TGCGCCAGCAGCCAAGACGGGGCTTCAGATACGCAGTATTTT. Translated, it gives CASSQDGASDTQYF.

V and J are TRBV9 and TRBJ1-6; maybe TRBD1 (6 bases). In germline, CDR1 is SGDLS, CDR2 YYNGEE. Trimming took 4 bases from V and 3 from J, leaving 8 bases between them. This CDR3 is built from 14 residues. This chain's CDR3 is CASSWDNYNSPLHF. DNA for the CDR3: TGTGCCAGCAGCTGGGACAACTATAATTCACCCCTCCACTTT.

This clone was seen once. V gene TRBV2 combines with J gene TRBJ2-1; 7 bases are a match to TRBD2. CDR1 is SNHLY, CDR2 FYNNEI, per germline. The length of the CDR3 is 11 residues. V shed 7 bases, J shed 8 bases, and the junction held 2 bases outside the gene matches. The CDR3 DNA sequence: TGTGCCAGCACTAGCGGCTATGAGCAGTTCTTC. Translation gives CASTSGYEQFF.

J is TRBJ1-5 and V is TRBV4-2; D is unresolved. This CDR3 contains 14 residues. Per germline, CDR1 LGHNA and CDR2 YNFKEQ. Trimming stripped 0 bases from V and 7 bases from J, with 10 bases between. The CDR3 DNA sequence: TGTGCCAGCAGCCAAGATGTAGTCACCCAGCCCCAGCATTTT. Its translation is CASSQDVVTQPQHF.

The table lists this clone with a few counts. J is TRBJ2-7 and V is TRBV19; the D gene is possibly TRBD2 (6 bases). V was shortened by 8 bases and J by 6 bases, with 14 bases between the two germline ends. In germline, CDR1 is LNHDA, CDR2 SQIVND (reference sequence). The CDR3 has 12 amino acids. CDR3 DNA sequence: TGTGCCAGTGGGCCCTCGCGGGGCGAGCAGTACTTC. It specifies CASGPSRGEQYF.

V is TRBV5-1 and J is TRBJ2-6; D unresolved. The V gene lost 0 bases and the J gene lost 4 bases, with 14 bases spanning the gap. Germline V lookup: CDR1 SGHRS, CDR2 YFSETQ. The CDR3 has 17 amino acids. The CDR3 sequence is CASSLDYTAKGANVLTF. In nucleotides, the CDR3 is TGCGCCAGCAGCTTGGACTATACGGCGAAGGGGGCCAACGTCCTGACTTTC.

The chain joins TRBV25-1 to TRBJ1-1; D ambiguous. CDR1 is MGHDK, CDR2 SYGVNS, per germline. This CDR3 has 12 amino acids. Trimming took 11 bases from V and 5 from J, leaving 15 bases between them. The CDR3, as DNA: TGTGCCCCCCCGGGTCGAGGTACTGAAGCTTTCTTT. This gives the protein CAPPGRGTEAFF.

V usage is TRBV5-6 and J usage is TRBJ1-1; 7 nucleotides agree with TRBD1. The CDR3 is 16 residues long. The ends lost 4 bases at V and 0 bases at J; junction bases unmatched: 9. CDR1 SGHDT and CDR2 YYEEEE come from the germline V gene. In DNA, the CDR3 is TGTGCCAGCAGCCGTGGACAGGCGGTCTTGAACACTGAAGCTTTCTTT. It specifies CASSRGQAVLNTEAFF. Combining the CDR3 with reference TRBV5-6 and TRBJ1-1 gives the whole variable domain DAGVTQSPTHLIKTRGQQVTLRCSPKSGHDTVSWYQQALGQGPQFIFQYYEEEERQRGNFPDRFSGHQFPNYSSELNVNALLLGDSALYLCASSRGQAVLNTEAFFGQGTRLTVV.

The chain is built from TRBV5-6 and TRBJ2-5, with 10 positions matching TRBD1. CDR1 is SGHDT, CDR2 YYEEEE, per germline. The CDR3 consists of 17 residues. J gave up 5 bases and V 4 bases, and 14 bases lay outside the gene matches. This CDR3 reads CASSKGVGDRGGETQYF. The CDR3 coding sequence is TGTGCCAGCAGCAAGGGAGTAGGGGACAGGGGAGGGGAGACCCAGTACTTC.

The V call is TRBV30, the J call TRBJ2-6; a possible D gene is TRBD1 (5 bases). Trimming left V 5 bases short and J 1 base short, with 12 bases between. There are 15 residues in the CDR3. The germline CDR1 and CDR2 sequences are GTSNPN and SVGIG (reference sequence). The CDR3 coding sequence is TGTGCCTGGGGGTTTAGGACATCTGGGGCCAACGTCCTGACTTTC. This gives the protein CAWGFRTSGANVLTF.

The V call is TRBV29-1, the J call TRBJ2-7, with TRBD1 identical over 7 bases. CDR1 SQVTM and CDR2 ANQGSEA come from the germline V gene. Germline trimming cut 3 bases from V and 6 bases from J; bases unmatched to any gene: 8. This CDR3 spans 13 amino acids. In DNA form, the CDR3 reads TGCAGCGTTGACGGGCAGGGGGTTGCCGAGCAGTACTTC. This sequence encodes CSVDGQGVAEQYF.

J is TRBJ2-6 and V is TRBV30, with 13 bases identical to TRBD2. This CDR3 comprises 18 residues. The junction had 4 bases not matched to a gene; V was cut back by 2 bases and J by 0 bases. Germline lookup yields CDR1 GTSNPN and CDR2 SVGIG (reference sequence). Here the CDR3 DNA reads TGTGCCTGGAGTCCGGGACTAGCGGGGTTCTCTGGGGCCAACGTCCTGACTTTC. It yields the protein CAWSPGLAGFSGANVLTF.